The 22 T cell receptor beta chains below come from one sample, sequenced in a study of T cell responses to AZD1222 COVID-19 vaccine. Assay used: immunoSEQ multiplex PCR; TCRdb lists only in-frame clones, some missing. This sample has 100,000 to 120,000 clones, with around nine tenths found just once. Sample: peripheral blood, taken 28 days after the second AZD1222 dose. All receptors derive from an adult who received the AZD1222 COVID-19 vaccine.

The V and J genes are TRBV7-2 and TRBJ2-7, with TRBD2 as a possible D gene (5 bases). Per germline, CDR1 SGHTA and CDR2 FQGNSA. The V and J ends lost 3 bases and 2 bases respectively, with 14 bases between them. There are 15 residues in the CDR3. The CDR3: CASSLYSVGTYEQYF. The CDR3, as DNA: TGTGCCAGCAGCTTGTACAGCGTCGGGACCTACGAGCAGTACTTC.

The rearrangement links TRBV7-8 to TRBJ2-3, with 15 nucleotides matching TRBD2. The trim removed 5 bases at V and 9 bases at J, leaving 3 bases unmatched. Germline CDR1 reads SGHVS; CDR2 reads FQNEAQ. The CDR3 has 14 amino acids. The CDR3 coding sequence is TGTGCCAGCAGCCCGGGACTAGCGGGGGGCACGCAGTATTTT. Encoded protein: CASSPGLAGGTQYF.

V is TRBV6-6 and J is TRBJ2-7, with no clear D. CDR3 length equals 18 residues. Trimming left V 5 bases short and J 2 bases short, with 25 bases between. In germline, CDR1 is MNHNY, CDR2 SVGAGI (reference sequence). In DNA, the CDR3 is TGTGCCAGCAGTCCGTACCCACCGGGTCTTCACATAACCTACGAGCAGTACTTC. It encodes CASSPYPPGLHITYEQYF.

This clone was seen once. The chain is built from TRBV4-1 and TRBJ2-7; D unclear. The germline gives CDR1 MGHRA, CDR2 YSYEKL. Trimming stripped 0 bases from V and 3 bases from J, with 18 bases between. The CDR3 extends over 17 amino acids. The CDR3 nucleotides read TGCGCCAGCAGCCAAGACTCGCTCCGACCCCACTACTACGAGCAGTACTTC. Translated, it gives CASSQDSLRPHYYEQYF.

This clone ranks as medium-sized (0.01 to 0.1%). The chain combines TRBV10-3 with TRBJ1-2; 7 nucleotides align to TRBD1. Germline V gene sequence: CDR1 ENHRY, CDR2 SYGVKD. V shed 10 bases and J 5 bases; nucleotides not matched to a gene: 13. The CDR3 loop spans 14 amino acids. The CDR3 here is CATWDSLPSYGYTF. The CDR3 coding sequence is TGTGCCACTTGGGACAGCCTACCAAGTTATGGCTACACCTTC.

This chain uses TRBV28 with TRBJ1-5, with TRBD1 matching 8 bases. Trimming removed 3 bases from V and 6 bases from J; junction bases left unmatched: 13. This CDR3 has 17 residues. The germline V gene has CDR1 MDHEN and CDR2 SYDVKM. The chain's CDR3 is CASSFYTTGALSQPQHF. CDR3 DNA sequence: TGTGCCAGCAGTTTTTACACGACAGGGGCTCTGAGTCAGCCCCAGCATTTT.

The count of this clone is one. The V call is TRBV21-1, the J call TRBJ2-1; the table's D call TRBD2 went unverified against the DNA. TRBV21-1 counts as a pseudogene. This CDR3 is built from 15 residues. CDR3 coding DNA: TGTGCCAGCAGCAATGGGCTAGCGGGAGGCAATGAGCAGTTCTTC. Its protein product is CASSNGLAGGNEQFF.

J is TRBJ2-5 and V is TRBV6-1, with 10 bases identical to TRBD1. The CDR3 sequence is 16 residues long. The V segment lost 2 bases and the J segment 4 bases; nucleotides outside the gene matches: 7. The V gene's germline CDR1 is MNHNS and CDR2 SASEGT. This CDR3 is CASSEWGTGDGETQYF. In DNA form, the CDR3 reads TGTGCCAGCAGTGAATGGGGGACAGGGGATGGAGAGACCCAGTACTTC.

The chain recombines TRBV30 with TRBJ2-3, with D unresolved. CDR1 is GTSNPN, CDR2 SVGIG, per germline (reference sequence). The CDR3 has 11 amino acids. Between the trimmed V and J ends, which lost 5 bases and 2 bases, there was a span of 5 bases. CDR3 sequence: CAWSNTDTQYF. The CDR3 DNA reads as TGTGCCTGGTCAAACACAGATACGCAGTATTTT.

The chain uses TRBV5-1 and TRBJ2-3; weak D call: TRBD2 (6 bases). This CDR3 is 14 amino acids long. The germline V gene encodes CDR1 SGHRS and CDR2 YFSETQ. Trimming stripped 4 bases from V and 0 bases from J, with 9 bases between. The CDR3 sequence is CASSLGTSTDTQYF. The CDR3 DNA reads as TGCGCCAGCAGCCTCGGGACTAGCACAGATACGCAGTATTTT.

The count of this clone is one. The rearrangement joins TRBV4-2 to TRBJ2-3, with D possibly TRBD2 on 6 matching bases. The CDR3 covers 15 residues. The germline V and J ends were trimmed by 4 bases and 6 bases, with 17 bases remaining between them. Germline values: CDR1 LGHNA, CDR2 YNFKEQ. DNA for the CDR3: TGTGCCAGCAGCCCGACTAGGGTGAATTACGATACGCAGTATTTT. This sequence encodes CASSPTRVNYDTQYF.

V usage is TRBV19 and J usage is TRBJ1-1, with 9 bases fitting TRBD1. The CDR3 totals 17 residues. Trimming took 7 bases from V and 0 from J; bases not matched to a gene: 12. In germline, CDR1 is LNHDA, CDR2 SQIVND (reference sequence). The CDR3 DNA sequence: TGTGCCAGTAAGTCGGGACAGGGCCAAAATATGAACACTGAAGCTTTCTTT. Its protein product is CASKSGQGQNMNTEAFF. Combining the CDR3 with reference TRBV19 and TRBJ1-1 gives the whole variable domain DGGITQSPKYLFRKEGQNVTLSCEQNLNHDAMYWYRQDPGQGLRLIYYSQIVNDFQKGDIAEGYSVSREKKESFPLTVTSAQKNPTAFYLCASKSGQGQNMNTEAFFGQGTRLTVV.

This chain connects TRBV6-5 to TRBJ2-7, with TRBD1 matching 9 bases. CDR3 length equals 12 residues. The V and J ends lost 6 bases and 4 bases, in that order; junction bases with no gene match: 1. Germline CDR1 reads MNHEY; CDR2 reads SVGAGI. CDR3 residues: CASRQGAYEQYF. The CDR3 nucleotides are TGTGCCAGCAGACAGGGGGCTTACGAGCAGTACTTC.

J is TRBJ1-4 and V is TRBV7-9, with a tentative D call TRBD1 (6 bases). V lost 10 bases and J 4 bases, leaving 13 bases between the germline ends. Germline-derived CDR1 and CDR2 are SEHNR and FQNEAQ (reference sequence). This CDR3 has 13 residues. The CDR3 loop is CATPGQHNEKLFF. The DNA of the CDR3 is TGTGCCACTCCCGGACAGCATAATGAAAAACTGTTTTTT. The variable domain in full, with the rest retrieved from reference TRBV7-9 and TRBJ1-4, is DTGVSQNPRHKITKRGQNVTFRCDPISEHNRLYWYRQTLGQGPEFLTYFQNEAQLEKSRLLSDRFSAERPKGSFSTLEIQRTEQGDSAMYLCATPGQHNEKLFFGSGTQLSVL.

The rearrangement links TRBV27 to TRBJ1-6, with D tentatively TRBD1 (5 bases). This CDR3 has 17 amino acids. The germline V gene encodes CDR1 MNHEY and CDR2 SMNVEV (reference sequence). Trimming shortened V by 3 bases and J by 0 bases, and 12 bases separated the two germline ends. CDR3 region: CASSFGGSSSYNSPLHF. In DNA form, the CDR3 reads TGTGCCAGCAGTTTCGGGGGGTCCAGCTCCTATAATTCACCCCTCCACTTT.

The gene calls are TRBV10-2 and TRBJ1-1; TRBD1 might be the D (6 bases). This CDR3 comprises 15 residues. Looked up from germline, CDR1 is WSHSY and CDR2 is SAAADI. V was clipped by 10 bases and J by 7 bases, with 25 bases between them. The CDR3 region is CATNREGLGRDEAFF. The DNA of the CDR3 is TGCGCCACCAACAGGGAAGGGCTGGGGAGGGATGAAGCTTTCTTT.

This chain joins TRBV27 and TRBJ2-5, with D possibly TRBD2 on 6 matching bases. CDR1 MNHEY and CDR2 SMNVEV come from the germline V gene (reference sequence). V was cut by 5 bases and J by 1 base, with 14 bases left in between. CDR3 size: 15 residues. CDR3 coding DNA: TGTGCCAGCAGTCCCGTAGCGGTTTTCCAAGAGACCCAGTACTTC. Translation: CASSPVAVFQETQYF.

The chain carries TRBV27 and TRBJ1-3; D unresolved. The CDR3 is 15 residues long. V was cut by 3 bases and J by 8 bases, with 17 bases left in between. The germline V gene encodes CDR1 MNHEY and CDR2 SMNVEV (reference sequence). This chain's CDR3 is CASSFRSPPEYTIYF. Written as DNA, the CDR3 is TGTGCCAGCAGTTTTCGGAGCCCTCCGGAATACACCATATATTTT.

V usage is TRBV5-6 and J usage is TRBJ2-7, with D unclear. Germline assignment: CDR1 SGHDT and CDR2 YYEEEE. The V gene lost 6 bases and the J gene lost 0 bases, with 16 bases spanning the gap. The CDR3 covers 15 residues. The CDR3 is CASIQPEPSSYEQYF. DNA of the CDR3: TGTGCCAGCATCCAACCCGAACCGAGCTCCTACGAGCAGTACTTC.

The chain uses TRBV5-1 and TRBJ2-7, with D maybe TRBD1 (6 bases). This CDR3 comprises 15 residues. Germline lookup yields CDR1 SGHRS and CDR2 YFSETQ. V was pared by 1 base and J by 3 bases, with 14 bases between. CDR3 DNA sequence: TGCGCCAGCAGCTTGCTAACGGGGACAATCTACGAGCAGTACTTC. Its protein is CASSLLTGTIYEQYF.

The chain uses TRBV28 and TRBJ2-7; 7 bases fit TRBD1. Germline V CDR1 and CDR2: MDHEN, SYDVKM. V lost 6 bases and J lost 6; bases outside the gene matches: 14. This CDR3 has 15 residues. The CDR3 DNA follows: TGTGCCAGCAGCTTAGGGGGCGTGGAGCTGCGCGAGCAGTACTTC. The encoded protein is CASSLGGVELREQYF.

The V call is TRBV7-8, the J call TRBJ1-2; D remains ambiguous. V gave up 3 bases and J gave up 2 bases, with 7 bases separating them. Germline V gives CDR1 SGHVS, CDR2 FQNEAQ. This CDR3 is 13 amino acids long. The CDR3 region is CASSFDRNYGYTF. In DNA, the CDR3 is TGTGCCAGCAGCTTTGACCGAAACTATGGCTACACCTTC.